Below, 16 T cell receptor beta chains from the same sample are listed, as sequenced in a study of blood T cell repertoires in COVID-19. The data were produced by immunoSEQ multiplex PCR, yet TCRdb's version contains in-frame clones alone and is incomplete. Of more than 130,000 clones detected, about four fifths appear once; the ten largest clones hold almost 6.5%. The specimen was peripheral blood. The receptors originated from a human donor in a cohort sampled during active COVID-19.

The chain carries TRBV18 and TRBJ1-1; tentative D call: TRBD1 (6 bases). CDR1 KGHSH and CDR2 LQKENI come from the germline V gene. The CDR3 length is 15 residues. V lost 5 bases, J lost 1 base, and 14 bases lay in between. The CDR3 bases are TGTGCCAGCTCAGAGATACAGGGCCCGAACACTGAAGCTTTCTTT. This codes for CASSEIQGPNTEAFF.

The V call is TRBV6-5, the J call TRBJ2-7, with 9 positions matching TRBD2. CDR3 length: 14 amino acids. V trimming: 6 bases; J trimming: 2 bases; junction bases outside the gene matches: 5. In germline, CDR1 is MNHEY, CDR2 SVGAGI. This CDR3 is CASRGSGGPYEQYF. DNA for the CDR3: TGTGCCAGCAGGGGTAGCGGGGGACCCTACGAGCAGTACTTC.

J is TRBJ1-4 and V is TRBV28; tentative D call: TRBD1 (6 bases). This CDR3 contains 14 residues. The V gene's germline CDR1 is MDHEN and CDR2 SYDVKM. V was trimmed by 5 bases and J by 12 bases, leaving 19 bases between them. CDR3 sequence reads: CASSRQDLVGELFF. CDR3 DNA sequence: TGTGCCAGCAGTCGACAGGACCTCGTCGGTGAACTGTTTTTT.

This chain joins TRBV5-5 and TRBJ1-3, with a weak D call TRBD1 (5 bases). Trimming took 0 bases from V and 6 from J, leaving 10 bases between them. This CDR3 is 14 amino acids long. CDR1 is SGHKS and CDR2 is YYEKEE in the germline V gene (reference sequence). The CDR3 DNA follows: TGTGCCAGCAGCTTGGTTGGGGCCCCAAACACCATATATTTT. It encodes CASSLVGAPNTIYF. Combining the CDR3 with reference TRBV5-5 and TRBJ1-3 gives the whole variable domain DAGVTQSPTHLIKTRGQQVTLRCSPISGHKSVSWYQQVLGQGPQFIFQYYEKEERGRGNFPDRFSARQFPNYSSELNVNALLLGDSALYLCASSLVGAPNTIYFGEGSWLTVV.

V and J are TRBV30 and TRBJ2-7, with TRBD2 as a possible D gene (7 bases). Between the trimmed V and J ends, which lost 1 base and 5 bases, there was a span of 9 bases. The V gene's germline CDR1 is GTSNPN and CDR2 SVGIG (reference sequence). This CDR3 has 12 residues. The CDR3 sequence is CAWSEGGDEQYF. The CDR3 DNA follows: TGTGCCTGGAGTGAAGGGGGGGACGAGCAGTACTTC.

The chain has TRBV15 and TRBJ2-3; D uncertain. The CDR3 totals 15 residues. V was trimmed by 0 bases and J by 0 bases, leaving 7 bases between them. In germline, CDR1 is LNHNV, CDR2 YYDKDF (reference sequence). The CDR3 sequence: CATSRDLDSTDTQYF. Here the CDR3 DNA reads TGTGCCACCAGCAGAGATCTAGACAGCACAGATACGCAGTATTTT.

Only a few counts were recorded for this clone. The chain uses TRBV5-1 and TRBJ2-3, with 9 bases identical to TRBD2. Germline V gene lookup returns CDR1 SGHRS and CDR2 YFSETQ. The length of the CDR3 is 16 residues. With 4 bases clipped from V and 0 bases from J, the junction kept 6 bases outside the gene matches. CDR3 amino acids: CASSGLAGRSTDTQYF. The CDR3 region has the DNA TGCGCCAGCAGCGGCCTAGCGGGGCGTAGCACAGATACGCAGTATTTT.

The chain couples TRBV11-2 to TRBJ2-7; possibly TRBD2 for D (6 bases). CDR3 length: 13 amino acids. Germline loops: CDR1 SGHAT, CDR2 FQNNGV. V gave up 0 bases and J gave up 5 bases, with 8 bases separating them. The CDR3 spells CASSLERGHEQYF. CDR3 nucleotides: TGTGCCAGCAGCTTAGAGCGGGGACACGAGCAGTACTTC.

This clone was counted only a few times. The rearrangement joins TRBV3-1 (or the pseudogene TRBV3-2) to TRBJ2-3; the match to TRBD2 covers 7 bases. The CDR3 is 15 residues long. Per the germline V gene, CDR1 is LGHDT and CDR2 is YNNKEL (reference sequence). Trimming took 1 base from V and 1 from J; bases not matched to a gene: 2. CDR3 DNA: TGTGCCAGCAGCCAAGGGAGCGGGGGCACAGATACGCAGTATTTT. Its protein product is CASSQGSGGTDTQYF.

This chain joins TRBV6-5 and TRBJ2-7, with a weak D call TRBD1 (6 bases). Germline CDR1 is MNHEY and CDR2 is SVGAGI. Deletions cut 9 bases from V and 4 bases from J, with 19 bases between. This CDR3 has 14 amino acids. The CDR3: CASTPGVGRYEQYF. The CDR3 coding sequence is TGTGCCAGTACACCAGGGGTTGGTAGGTACGAGCAGTACTTC.

The CDR3 sequence is CASSQDPGGPDRGYGYTF. CDR3 DNA: TGCGCCAGCAGCCAAGATCCGGGGGGCCCAGACAGGGGATATGGCTACACCTTC. The rearrangement uses TRBV4-1 and TRBJ1-2; 8 bases agree with TRBD1. The V segment lost 0 bases and the J segment 5 bases; nucleotides outside the gene matches: 14. The CDR3 sequence is 18 residues long. Per germline, CDR1 MGHRA and CDR2 YSYEKL.

As regards this clone: At one end, the junction sequence differs from germline, possibly due to a read error. This sequence joins TRBV4-3 and TRBJ1-2, with 9 bases aligning to TRBD1. This CDR3 spans 15 amino acids. Germline CDR1 and CDR2: LGHNA and YSLEER. This chain's CDR3 is CASSQDDTGGGNLLF. DNA for the CDR3: TGCGCCAGCAGCCAAGATGATACAGGGGGCGGGAACTTATTATTC.

This chain links TRBV4-3 with TRBJ2-7; D call uncertain. Germline CDR1 and CDR2: LGHNA and YSLEER. This CDR3 spans 14 amino acids. Trimming shortened V by 0 bases and J by 0 bases, and 6 bases separated the two germline ends. CDR3 nucleotide sequence: TGCGCCAGCAGCCAAGATCCAGGCTCCTACGAGCAGTACTTC. Its translation is CASSQDPGSYEQYF.

J is TRBJ2-5 and V is TRBV2; 11 nucleotides line up with TRBD2. V was pared by 4 bases and J by 5 bases, with 6 bases of the junction left unmatched. Germline assignment: CDR1 SNHLY and CDR2 FYNNEI. The CDR3 is 15 residues long. This CDR3 is CASSAPLAGDETQYF. CDR3 nucleotides: TGTGCCAGCAGTGCCCCACTAGCGGGGGATGAGACCCAGTACTTC.

The chain recombines TRBV19 with TRBJ1-4; D unresolved. The CDR3 has 15 residues. Germline V CDR1 and CDR2: LNHDA, SQIVND (reference sequence). V was trimmed by 6 bases and J by 3 bases, leaving 14 bases between them. The CDR3 loop is CASSPGRPPNEKLFF. The CDR3 bases are TGTGCCAGTAGCCCGGGTCGACCGCCTAATGAAAAACTGTTTTTT.

The CDR3 here is CAISEKAQNTEAFF. CDR3 sequence (DNA): TGTGCCATCAGTGAGAAAGCCCAGAACACTGAAGCTTTCTTT. The rearrangement uses TRBV10-3 and TRBJ1-1; the D is unclear. This CDR3 spans 14 amino acids. CDR1 and CDR2 from the germline V gene are ENHRY and SYGVKD. Trimming stripped 2 bases from V and 1 base from J, with 8 bases between.